A selection of T cell receptor beta chains follows, all from one sample in a study of blood T cell repertoires in COVID-19. Produced via immunoSEQ multiplex PCR; TCRdb's table is partial and in-frame only. The repertoire holds about 210,000 clones, with around 80% as singletons. What was sequenced was peripheral blood. The receptors derive from a woman in her sixties or seventies with acute or convalescent COVID-19. Both conserved end residues are part of each CDR3. The order of the fields is D gene, clone size, V gene, J gene, CDR3 length, CDR3 protein, CDR3 DNA. D genes are given only for firm matches. Expanded clones are given a class, and other clones once, few, many or no size at all.

>TRBD2|NA|TRBV5-1|TRBJ2-5|14
CASSLRTSGETQYF
TGCGCCAGCAGCTTGCGTACTAGCGGAGAGACCCAGTACTTC
>NA|NA|TRBV19|TRBJ2-3|13
CASSIGLTDTQYF
TGTGCCAGTAGTATTGGACTGACAGATACGCAGTATTTT
>NA|NA|TRBV12-3/TRBV12-4|TRBJ1-6|13
CASGSRVYSPLHF
TGTGCCAGCGGGTCGCGGGTGTATTCACCCCTCCACTTT
>NA|NA|TRBV18|TRBJ2-7|16
CASSPPAGLNFYEQYF
TGTGCCAGCTCACCACCCGCAGGGCTGAATTTCTACGAGCAGTACTTC
>NA|NA|TRBV5-1|TRBJ2-3|14
CASRGGTSTDTQYF
TGCGCCAGCAGAGGGGGTACTAGCACAGATACGCAGTATTTT
>TRBD2|NA|TRBV9|TRBJ2-3|16
CASSVAGGGNTDTQYF
TGTGCCAGCAGCGTAGCTGGGGGGGGGAACACAGATACGCAGTATTTT
>TRBD1|NA|TRBV5-5|TRBJ1-2|14
CASSAEQGVFGYTF
TGTGCCAGCAGCGCGGAACAGGGGGTCTTTGGCTACACCTTC
>NA|NA|TRBV7-6|TRBJ2-5|15
CASSRGTALRETQYF
TGTGCCAGCAGTCGCGGGACAGCCTTGAGGGAGACCCAGTACTTC
>NA|NA|TRBV19|TRBJ1-2|14
CASSAPQGNYGYTF
TGTGCCAGTAGTGCGCCACAGGGAAACTATGGCTACACCTTC
>TRBD1|NA|TRBV4-1|TRBJ1-2|17
CASSQGGAAGGIYGYTF
TGCGCCAGCAGCCAAGGCGGGGCGGCAGGGGGGATCTATGGCTACACCTTC
>NA|NA|TRBV10-2|TRBJ2-1|17
CASNVLGTRSSYNEQFF
TGCGCCAGCAATGTATTAGGGACTCGCAGCTCCTACAATGAGCAGTTCTTC
>TRBD1|NA|TRBV11-2|TRBJ2-3|16
CASSLNRGRRTDTQYF
TGTGCCAGCAGCCTAAACAGGGGGCGTCGTACAGATACGCAGTATTTT
>TRBD2|NA|TRBV5-8|TRBJ2-1|15
CASTPGGKPYNEQFF
TGTGCCAGCACACCGGGAGGCAAACCCTACAATGAGCAGTTCTTC
>NA|NA|TRBV3-1/TRBV3-2|TRBJ2-1|17
CASTGGVWDSRSGEQFF
TGTGCCAGCACCGGGGGAGTTTGGGACTCCCGGAGCGGTGAGCAGTTCTTC
>NA|few|TRBV7-2|TRBJ1-6|16
CASSLVIGQVHSPLHF
TGTGCCAGCAGCTTAGTCATTGGGCAGGTTCATTCACCCCTCCACTTT